This T cell receptor (beta chain) is from a study of T-cell memory formation after mild COVID-19. TCR alpha and TCR beta cDNA libraries with sample barcodes and UMIs came from 5'RACE using constant-segment primers. TCRdb used MiXCR to reprocess the 5' RACE reads, holding one entry per CDR3 protein. This table holds under 400,000 distinct CDR3 sequences, 20% to 25% found once. There are 13 residues in the CDR3. V was clipped by 1 base and J by 4 bases, with 8 bases between them. Germline CDR1 is SEHNR and CDR2 is FQNEAQ (reference sequence). Study results and limitations: CD4/CD8 balance held among clones contracting day 15 to 85, and later expanders leaned CD4+. Contracting clones localized mainly to CM and EM when CD4+ and mainly to EMRA when CD8+.

Of note for this clonotype: Its antigen is currently unknown.

Sequencing was done on a sample of PBMCs or a T cell subset sorted from them (not recorded which). The chain is built from TRBV7-9 and TRBJ2-7, with D uncertain. The TCR originated in an adult woman who had mild COVID-19 (a few samples of this study predate the infection). Cell type and time point are not known. The CDR3 bases are TGTGCCAGCAGCTTAGTCCCCGAGTACGAGCAGTACTTC. It encodes CASSLVPEYEQYF.